The 28 T cell receptor beta chains listed next were all sequenced from one sample in a study of ipilimumab plus nivolumab after autologous stem cell transplantation. Assay used: immunoSEQ multiplex PCR; TCRdb lists only in-frame clones, some missing. The sample holds about 43,000 clones, over 75% seen once. Sequenced here: PBMCs, sampled in a trial of ipilimumab plus nivolumab as post-transplant consolidation. These receptor sequences come from a male donor with multiple myeloma.

This sequence joins TRBV5-1 and TRBJ2-7; tentatively, D is TRBD1 (5 bases). Deletions cut 1 base from V and 6 bases from J, with 14 bases between. Germline V CDR1 and CDR2: SGHRS, YFSETQ. CDR3 length: 14 residues. For the CDR3, the DNA is TGCGCCAGCAGCTTGCAGGGATCAACCTCCGAGCAGTACTTC. Protein: CASSLQGSTSEQYF. Based on the CDR3 plus reference TRBV5-1 and TRBJ2-7, the full variable domain is KAGVTQTPRYLIKTRGQQVTLSCSPISGHRSVSWYQQTPGQGLQFLFEYFSETQRNKGNFPGRFSGRQFSNSRSEMNVSTLELGDSALYLCASSLQGSTSEQYFGPGTRLTVT.

V is TRBV2 and J is TRBJ1-2; D gene ambiguous. This CDR3 is built from 14 residues. Germline values: CDR1 SNHLY, CDR2 FYNNEI. V was shortened by 4 bases and J by 4 bases, with 13 bases between the two germline ends. The DNA for the CDR3 is TGTGCCAGCAGTGGTGAAGGGTCAACCTATGGCTACACCTTC. It yields the protein CASSGEGSTYGYTF.

V usage is TRBV28 and J usage is TRBJ2-7, with D uncertain. Trimming removed 5 bases at V and 2 bases at J, with 4 bases between. This CDR3 comprises 11 residues. Germline CDR1 MDHEN, CDR2 SYDVKM. The CDR3 DNA sequence: TGTGCCAGCAGTATGACCTACGAGCAGTACTTC. It translates to CASSMTYEQYF.

This chain links TRBV11-2 with TRBJ1-1; D unresolved. The CDR3 is 14 amino acids. V dropped 0 bases and J dropped 0 bases, with 5 bases sitting between them. Germline loops: CDR1 SGHAT, CDR2 FQNNGV. CDR3 amino acids: CASSLEQVNTEAFF. CDR3 DNA: TGTGCCAGCAGCTTAGAGCAGGTGAACACTGAAGCTTTCTTT.

This clone has just a few counts. This chain joins TRBV9 and TRBJ1-2, with D uncertain. The germline V gene encodes CDR1 SGDLS and CDR2 YYNGEE. There are 16 residues in the CDR3. V shed 2 bases and J shed 7 bases, with 21 bases lying between them. DNA for the CDR3: TGTGCCAGCAGCGTCGGCGGAAACAGCTACCTATCTGGCTACACCTTC. Amino acids: CASSVGGNSYLSGYTF.

This clone occurred a few times. The V and J genes are TRBV5-6 and TRBJ2-7, with D perhaps TRBD1 (6 bases). This CDR3 spans 15 amino acids. Germline CDR1 reads SGHDT; CDR2 reads YYEEEE. Deletions cut 4 bases from V and 3 bases from J, with 17 bases between. CDR3 in amino acids: CASSASEGTHYEQYF. DNA for the CDR3: TGTGCCAGCAGCGCCTCAGAAGGGACACACTACGAGCAGTACTTC.

In its sample, this clone was seen once. The rearrangement joins TRBV2 to TRBJ1-5; D is uncertain. The CDR3 sequence is 13 residues long. The V gene's germline CDR1 is SNHLY and CDR2 FYNNEI. Trimming cost V 2 bases and J 5 bases, with 7 bases left between them. CDR3 DNA sequence: TGTGCCAGCAGTGAATACGGGGATCAGCCCCAGCATTTT. Its protein is CASSEYGDQPQHF.

This clone is a singleton in its sample. The V call is TRBV5-6, the J call TRBJ1-4, with D uncertain. Between the trimmed V and J ends, which lost 0 bases and 4 bases, there was a span of 7 bases. From germline, CDR1 is SGHDT and CDR2 YYEEEE. The CDR3 is 14 residues long. The CDR3: CASSLVSLNEKLFF. DNA for the CDR3: TGTGCCAGCAGCTTGGTCAGTCTTAATGAAAAACTGTTTTTT.

V usage is TRBV5-1 and J usage is TRBJ1-4; TRBD1 is a possible D gene (6 bases). V lost 4 bases and J lost 0, with 13 bases in between. Germline assignment: CDR1 SGHRS and CDR2 YFSETQ. CDR3 length equals 16 residues. The CDR3 coding sequence is TGCGCCAGCAGCGTACAGGGTATTGCAACTAATGAAAAACTGTTTTTT. Protein product: CASSVQGIATNEKLFF.

The gene calls are TRBV18 and TRBJ2-7; D not certain. The germline V gene has CDR1 KGHSH and CDR2 LQKENI. This CDR3 is built from 14 residues. The V gene lost 0 bases and the J gene lost 1 base, with 7 bases spanning the gap. This CDR3 reads CASSPPANSYEQYF. The CDR3 nucleotides read TGTGCCAGCTCACCACCGGCTAATTCCTACGAGCAGTACTTC. Together with reference TRBV18 and TRBJ2-7, the CDR3 gives the full variable domain: NAGVMQNPRHLVRRRGQEARLRCSPMKGHSHVYWYRQLPEEGLKFMVYLQKENIIDESGMPKERFSAEFPKEGPSILRIQQVVRGDSAAYFCASSPPANSYEQYFGPGTRLTVT.

The chain couples TRBV19 to TRBJ1-5, with 9 nucleotides matching TRBD1. Germline-derived CDR1 and CDR2 are LNHDA and SQIVND (reference sequence). The length of the CDR3 is 14 residues. This chain's CDR3 is CAADRGVRNQPQHF. Written as DNA, the CDR3 is TGTGCGGCGGACAGGGGTGTTCGCAATCAGCCCCAGCATTTT. Using reference TRBV19 and TRBJ1-5 for the parts outside the CDR3, the full variable domain is DGGITQSPKYLFRKEGQNVTLSCEQNLNHDAMYWYRQDPGQGLRLIYYSQIVNDFQKGDIAEGYSVSREKKESFPLTVTSAQKNPTAFYLCAADRGVRNQPQHFGDGTRLSIL.

CDR3: CASSVGQGLNQPQHF. DNA for the CDR3: TGTGCCAGCAGCGTAGGACAGGGCTTAAATCAGCCCCAGCATTTT. This chain connects TRBV9 to TRBJ1-5; 7 bases agree with TRBD1. CDR3 length equals 15 residues. The germline V gene encodes CDR1 SGDLS and CDR2 YYNGEE. V lost 0 bases and J lost 4; bases outside the gene matches: 4.

The rearrangement links TRBV5-1 to TRBJ2-7; D gene ambiguous. This CDR3 is 15 amino acids long. V was shortened by 0 bases and J by 3 bases, with 13 bases between the two germline ends. The germline CDR1 and CDR2 sequences are SGHRS and YFSETQ. DNA of the CDR3: TGCGCCAGCAGCTTGGTTGGCAGCCCCGACTACGAGCAGTACTTC. Its translation: CASSLVGSPDYEQYF.

The chain uses TRBV10-3 and TRBJ1-2; no firm D call. The CDR3 loop spans 16 amino acids. V dropped 7 bases and J dropped 3 bases, with 21 bases sitting between them. Germline values: CDR1 ENHRY, CDR2 SYGVKD. CDR3 DNA: TGTGCCATCATGGATGGAACCGGCGGGCCCTACTATGGCTACACCTTC. Its protein product is CAIMDGTGGPYYGYTF.

This clone was found a few times. The gene calls are TRBV30 and TRBJ2-7; D tentatively fits TRBD1 or TRBD2 (5 bases each). The CDR3 contains 13 residues. V lost 3 bases to trimming and J lost 4 bases, with 13 bases between them. Germline V CDR1 and CDR2: GTSNPN, SVGIG (reference sequence). The CDR3 DNA is TGTGCCTGGAGGGTGGTGGGGGTGTACGAGCAGTACTTC. Its translation is CAWRVVGVYEQYF.

V and J are TRBV19 and TRBJ1-4; D gene unclear. This CDR3 region has 16 residues. Germline V gene lookup returns CDR1 LNHDA and CDR2 SQIVND (reference sequence). V was trimmed by 4 bases and J by 3 bases, leaving 15 bases between them. The CDR3 DNA is TGTGCCAGTAGTAGGTTTATGGGCGCGTCTAATGAAAAACTGTTTTTT. It is translated as CASSRFMGASNEKLFF.

This chain links TRBV7-7 with TRBJ2-1; TRBD1 is a possible D gene (6 bases). The germline CDR1 and CDR2 sequences are SSHAT and FNYEAQ (reference sequence). This CDR3 has 13 amino acids. Between the trimmed V and J ends, which lost 5 bases and 13 bases, there was a span of 18 bases. The CDR3 sequence: CASSPSRGGHQFF. In nucleotides, the CDR3 is TGTGCCAGCAGCCCGAGCCGAGGGGGTCACCAGTTCTTC.

The chain has TRBV19 and TRBJ2-3; TRBD1 might be the D (5 bases). In germline, CDR1 is LNHDA, CDR2 SQIVND (reference sequence). Trimming took off 6 bases at V and 4 bases at J, with 14 bases between the two ends. The CDR3 is 14 amino acids. DNA of the CDR3: TGTGCCAGTAGCCCCGGCAGGGCTGCAGATACGCAGTATTTT. Translated, it gives CASSPGRAADTQYF.

The rearrangement joins TRBV18 to TRBJ1-1; 8 bases map to TRBD1. The CDR3 has 12 amino acids. Trimming at V came to 6 bases and at J to 7 bases, leaving 4 bases not matched to a gene. Germline V gene data show CDR1 as KGHSH and CDR2 as LQKENI. CDR3 in DNA: TGTGCCAGCTCCCTAGACAGGGGTGAAGCTTTCTTT. Its translation: CASSLDRGEAFF.

The chain links TRBV12-5 to TRBJ1-2; D is uncertain. CDR1 and CDR2 (germline): LGHNT, FRNRAP. V was pared by 5 bases and J by 5 bases, with 15 bases between. CDR3 length: 14 residues. The CDR3 protein is CASGPHYGGYGYTF. The DNA for the CDR3 is TGTGCTAGTGGTCCTCATTACGGTGGGTATGGCTACACCTTC.

The rearrangement links TRBV5-1 to TRBJ1-2, with D perhaps matching TRBD1 (6 bases). Looked up from germline, CDR1 is SGHRS and CDR2 is YFSETQ. CDR3 length: 14 amino acids. V was pared by 7 bases and J by 2 bases, with 15 bases between. The CDR3 spells CASADRTRNYGYTF. In DNA, the CDR3 is TGCGCCAGCGCAGACAGGACGCGGAACTATGGCTACACCTTC.

V usage is TRBV2 and J usage is TRBJ2-5; the D gene is possibly TRBD2 (6 bases). V lost 5 bases to trimming and J lost 4 bases, with 11 bases between them. The germline V gene has CDR1 SNHLY and CDR2 FYNNEI. This CDR3 comprises 13 residues. The CDR3 loop reads CASSPHGGETQYF. The CDR3 DNA reads TGTGCCAGCAGTCCCCACGGGGGAGAGACCCAGTACTTC.

This sequence joins TRBV7-2 and TRBJ2-1; no firm D call. Between the trimmed V and J ends, which lost 5 bases and 6 bases, there was a span of 5 bases. CDR1 and CDR2 from the germline V gene are SGHTA and FQGNSA. The CDR3 is 11 amino acids. CDR3 nucleotides: TGTGCCAGCAGCAACGGCAATGAGCAGTTCTTC. This translates into CASSNGNEQFF.

In this sample, this clone turned up a few times. For the CDR3, the DNA is TGTGCCAGCAGCTCCCTTAGGGGGCGGACTAATGAAAAACTGTTTTTT. Translated: CASSSLRGRTNEKLFF. The V and J genes are TRBV11-2 and TRBJ1-4; 7 bases fit TRBD1. This CDR3 contains 16 residues. The germline V gene encodes CDR1 SGHAT and CDR2 FQNNGV. J was trimmed by 2 bases and V by 4 bases; bases with no gene match: 7.

The genes are TRBV19 and TRBJ2-1, with 13 nucleotides matching TRBD2. This CDR3 is built from 18 residues. The trim removed 8 bases at V and 2 bases at J, leaving 12 bases unmatched. Looked up from germline, CDR1 is LNHDA and CDR2 is SQIVND (reference sequence). The CDR3: CASSRTSGSFLTYNEQFF. DNA for the CDR3: TGTGCCAGTTCCCGGACTAGCGGGAGCTTCTTGACCTACAATGAGCAGTTCTTC.

CDR3: CASSKDSYQETQYF. The CDR3, as DNA: TGCGCCAGCAGCAAGGACAGCTATCAAGAGACCCAGTACTTC. This chain joins TRBV5-1 and TRBJ2-5; D may be TRBD1 (6 bases). The V end lost 4 bases, the J end lost 2 bases, and 12 bases lay between the germline ends. The CDR3 length is 14 residues. Germline CDR1 SGHRS, CDR2 YFSETQ. Combining the CDR3 with reference TRBV5-1 and TRBJ2-5 gives the whole variable domain KAGVTQTPRYLIKTRGQQVTLSCSPISGHRSVSWYQQTPGQGLQFLFEYFSETQRNKGNFPGRFSGRQFSNSRSEMNVSTLELGDSALYLCASSKDSYQETQYFGPGTRLLVL.

The V and J genes are TRBV6-1 and TRBJ2-1; D is unresolved. The CDR3 totals 15 residues. The germline gives CDR1 MNHNS, CDR2 SASEGT. V gave up 3 bases and J gave up 1 base, with 10 bases separating them. CDR3: CASSESVGSYNEQFF. The DNA of the CDR3 is TGTGCCAGCAGTGAGTCGGTGGGGTCCTACAATGAGCAGTTCTTC.

V gene TRBV19 combines with J gene TRBJ2-3, with 7 nucleotides matching TRBD1. This CDR3 is built from 14 residues. The junction had 4 bases not matched to a gene; V was cut back by 5 bases and J by 2 bases. Per the germline V gene, CDR1 is LNHDA and CDR2 is SQIVND (reference sequence). In DNA, the CDR3 is TGTGCCAGTAGTCCGGGACAGAACACAGATACGCAGTATTTT. Translation: CASSPGQNTDTQYF.